This T cell receptor beta chain originates from a study of blood T cell repertoires in COVID-19. Study-wide background: Italy, Spain and the United States were the sources of the convalescent and acute COVID-19 samples. T cells, B-cell-depleted T cells, or PBMCs supplied cDNA or gDNA.

In the original processing: Reference gene primer amplification gave nucleated cell count estimates. The method was immunoSEQ multiplex PCR; TCRdb's version includes in-frame clones alone and lacks a portion of them. The V and J calls and clone size come from that table; D and trimming were worked out from the DNA. The sample yields tens of thousands of clones, about 88% seen once. Looked up from germline, CDR1 is MNHEY and CDR2 is SMNVEV (reference sequence). V lost 3 bases and J 5 bases, leaving 28 bases between the germline ends. CDR3 length: 19 residues. The J gene is TRBJ2-5, the V gene TRBV27; D possibly corresponds to TRBD1 (6 bases). The clonotype was recovered from a man in his 60s with acute or convalescent COVID-19. Input material: peripheral blood. CDR3 nucleotide sequence: TGTGCCAGCAGTTTTATCGAGGGGGTCGTGACCCCAGGGCGTGAGACCCAGTACTTC. Translating gives CASSFIEGVVTPGRETQYF.